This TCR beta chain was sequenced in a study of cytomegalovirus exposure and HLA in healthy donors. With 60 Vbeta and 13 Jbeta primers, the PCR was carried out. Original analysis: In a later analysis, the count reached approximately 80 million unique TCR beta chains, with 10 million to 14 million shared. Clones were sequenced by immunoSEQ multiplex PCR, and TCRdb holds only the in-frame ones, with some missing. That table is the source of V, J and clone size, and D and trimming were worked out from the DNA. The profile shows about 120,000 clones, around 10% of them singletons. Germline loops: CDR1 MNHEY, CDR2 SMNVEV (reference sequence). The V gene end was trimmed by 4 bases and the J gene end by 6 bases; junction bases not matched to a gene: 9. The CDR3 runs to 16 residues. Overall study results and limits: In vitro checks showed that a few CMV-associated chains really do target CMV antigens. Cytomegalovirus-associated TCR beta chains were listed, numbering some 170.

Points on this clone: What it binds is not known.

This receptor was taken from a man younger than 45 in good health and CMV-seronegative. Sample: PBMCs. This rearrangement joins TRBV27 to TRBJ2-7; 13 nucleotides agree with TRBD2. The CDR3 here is CASSSPYTSGRGEQYF. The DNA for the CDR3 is TGTGCCAGCAGTTCCCCCTACACTAGCGGGAGGGGCGAGCAGTACTTC.